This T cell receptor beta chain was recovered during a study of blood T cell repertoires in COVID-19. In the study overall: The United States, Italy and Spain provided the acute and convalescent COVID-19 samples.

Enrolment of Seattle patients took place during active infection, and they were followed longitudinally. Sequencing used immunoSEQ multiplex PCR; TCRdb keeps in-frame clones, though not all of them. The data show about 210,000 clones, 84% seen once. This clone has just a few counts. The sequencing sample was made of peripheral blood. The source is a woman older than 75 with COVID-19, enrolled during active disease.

The DNA of the CDR3 is TGTGCCAGCAGCCCTACTAGGGATACGCAGTATTTT. It specifies CASSPTRDTQYF. The chain couples TRBV7-2 to TRBJ2-3, with D possibly matching TRBD2 (5 bases). The CDR3 is 12 residues long. The V and J ends lost 5 bases and 6 bases respectively, with 9 bases between them. Germline CDR1 and CDR2: SGHTA and FQGNSA.